The rows below give T cell receptor beta chains drawn from one sample of a study of cytomegalovirus exposure and HLA in healthy donors. The protocol was immunoSEQ multiplex PCR, while the TCRdb copy is restricted to in-frame clones and leaves out a portion. In the table there are 100,000 to 150,000 clones, approximately 78% of which are singletons. The sample was PBMCs. The source of these receptors is a woman aged 40 to 55 in good health and CMV-seropositive. Both conserved end residues are part of each CDR3. D genes are given only for firm matches. Rows may omit the clone size; those that give it use once, few, many or a size class.

D gene,J gene,CDR3 length,clone size,V gene,CDR3 protein,CDR3 DNA
TRBD1,TRBJ2-1,15,NA,TRBV7-6,CASSLGAPGQGASFF,TGTGCCAGCAGCTTAGGGGCTCCGGGACAGGGGGCTTCGTTCTTC
TRBD1,TRBJ1-2,14,NA,TRBV5-1,CASSLGTGLGGYTF,TGCGCCAGCAGCTTGGGGACAGGGCTTGGTGGCTACACCTTC
NA,TRBJ1-1,16,NA,TRBV7-9,CASSPGGDRPLSEAFF,TGTGCCAGCAGCCCCGGGGGGGACCGGCCGCTCTCTGAAGCTTTCTTT
TRBD2,TRBJ2-7,13,NA,TRBV19,CASSTSGAYEQYF,TGTGCCAGTAGTACCAGCGGGGCGTACGAGCAGTACTTC
NA,TRBJ2-5,15,NA,TRBV21-1,CASSPRGGPQETQYF,TGTGCCAGCAGCCCCCGGGGGGGGCCCCAAGAGACCCAGTACTTC
NA,TRBJ1-3,14,NA,TRBV19,CASKEVLSGNTIYF,TGTGCCAGTAAAGAGGTACTCTCTGGAAACACCATATATTTT
NA,TRBJ2-7,12,NA,TRBV25-1,CASSPTGGEQYF,TGTGCCAGCAGTCCCACCGGAGGCGAGCAGTACTTC
NA,TRBJ1-1,16,NA,TRBV10-1,CASSGWRLKMNTEAFF,TGCGCCAGCAGTGGGTGGAGGTTAAAAATGAACACTGAAGCTTTCTTT
TRBD2,TRBJ2-2,17,NA,TRBV19,CASSITSGKLNTGELFF,TGTGCCAGTAGTATAACTAGCGGGAAGCTAAACACCGGGGAGCTGTTTTTT
NA,TRBJ1-3,13,few,TRBV28,CASSLGGGNTIYF,TGTGCCAGCAGTTTGGGGGGGGGAAACACCATATATTTT
NA,TRBJ1-1,14,NA,TRBV5-1,CASSFRSGLTEAFF,TGCGCCAGCAGCTTTCGGTCGGGTTTGACTGAAGCTTTCTTT
NA,TRBJ2-7,11,once,TRBV15,CATSSNYEQYF,TGTGCCACCAGCAGTAATTACGAGCAGTACTTC
TRBD2,TRBJ2-7,14,NA,TRBV27,CASSPSGGAYEQYF,TGTGCCAGCAGTCCCAGCGGGGGGGCATACGAGCAGTACTTC
TRBD2,TRBJ2-1,15,NA,TRBV7-6,CASSLSGRFRSEQFF,TGTGCCAGCAGCCTTAGCGGGAGATTTAGAAGTGAGCAGTTCTTC
NA,TRBJ1-1,13,few,TRBV7-7,CASSRTVNTEAFF,TGTGCTAGCAGCCGGACAGTGAACACTGAAGCTTTCTTT
NA,TRBJ1-5,14,NA,TRBV10-2,CASSEGASNQPQHF,TGCGCCAGCAGTGAGGGGGCAAGCAATCAGCCCCAGCATTTT
TRBD1,TRBJ1-1,15,NA,TRBV10-3,CAISEPEQGHTEAFF,TGTGCCATCAGTGAGCCGGAACAGGGGCACACTGAAGCTTTCTTT
NA,TRBJ1-1,14,NA,TRBV5-8,CASSPRRLNTEAFF,TGTGCCAGCAGCCCCCGGCGGTTGAACACTGAAGCTTTCTTT
NA,TRBJ2-5,11,NA,TRBV29-1,CSAQGAETQYF,TGCAGCGCCCAAGGGGCGGAGACCCAGTACTTC
NA,TRBJ1-1,14,NA,TRBV6-5,CASSYSRVRTEAFF,TGTGCCAGCAGTTACTCCAGGGTTAGAACTGAAGCTTTCTTT
TRBD1,TRBJ2-2,16,NA,TRBV5-6,CASSSPDRVEAGELFF,TGTGCCAGCAGCTCTCCCGACAGGGTTGAGGCCGGGGAGCTGTTTTTT
NA,TRBJ1-3,13,NA,TRBV5-1,CASSLGQGNTIYF,TGCGCCAGCAGCTTGGGACAAGGAAACACCATATATTTT
NA,TRBJ2-7,15,NA,TRBV27,CASSGTGLAEYEQYF,TGTGCCAGCAGTGGAACGGGACTGGCCGAGTACGAGCAGTACTTC
NA,TRBJ1-3,12,NA,TRBV29-1,CSVRLGGNTIYF,TGCAGCGTTAGACTAGGGGGAAACACCATATATTTT
NA,TRBJ2-5,13,NA,TRBV27,CASRAVSQETQYF,TGTGCCAGTAGAGCGGTGAGCCAAGAGACCCAGTACTTC
TRBD1,TRBJ1-6,14,once,TRBV19,CATTGEVRGSPLHF,TGTGCCACAACAGGGGAGGTTAGGGGTTCACCCCTCCACTTT
NA,TRBJ1-5,14,NA,TRBV27,CASSFAGSNQPQHF,TGTGCCAGCAGTTTCGCAGGGAGCAATCAGCCCCAGCATTTT
NA,TRBJ1-2,13,once,TRBV9,CASSPRVNYGYTF,TGTGCCAGCAGCCCCCGGGTCAACTATGGCTACACCTTC
NA,TRBJ1-2,15,NA,TRBV30,CAWWGLIDRTGGYTF,TGTGCCTGGTGGGGCCTAATAGACCGAACTGGTGGCTACACCTTC
TRBD2,TRBJ2-3,15,NA,TRBV9,CASAEGLELTDTQYF,TGTGCCAGCGCCGAAGGACTAGAACTCACAGATACGCAGTATTTT
NA,TRBJ1-1,15,NA,TRBV7-3,CASSLILAANTEAFF,TGTGCCAGCAGCTTAATTCTGGCGGCCAACACTGAAGCTTTCTTT
TRBD2,TRBJ2-2,16,once,TRBV6-6,CASSYFAGDQTGELFF,TGTGCCAGCAGTTACTTTGCGGGGGACCAAACCGGGGAGCTGTTTTTT
TRBD1,TRBJ2-7,15,NA,TRBV19,CASSTPGQGRNEQYF,TGTGCCAGTAGTACCCCGGGACAGGGACGGAACGAGCAGTACTTC
TRBD1,TRBJ1-3,16,NA,TRBV4-1,CASSPIRTGGKDTIYF,TGCGCCAGCAGCCCTATTAGGACAGGGGGTAAAGACACCATATATTTT
TRBD1,TRBJ2-3,11,NA,TRBV5-1,CASTDRVSQYF,TGCGCCAGCACGGACAGGGTTTCGCAGTATTTT
NA,TRBJ2-3,13,NA,TRBV5-4,CASSLVGTDTQYF,TGTGCCAGCAGCTTGGTCGGCACAGATACGCAGTATTTT
NA,TRBJ1-1,13,NA,TRBV18,CASLTVKNTEAFF,TGTGCCAGCTTGACAGTTAAGAACACTGAAGCTTTCTTT
NA,TRBJ1-2,11,NA,TRBV20-1,CSSPGLNGYTF,TGCAGTAGCCCGGGTCTTAATGGCTACACCTTC
TRBD2,TRBJ2-7,16,NA,TRBV5-4,CASTSGDTPNSYEQYF,TGTGCCAGCACTAGCGGGGACACCCCGAACTCCTACGAGCAGTACTTC
NA,TRBJ1-4,14,NA,TRBV2,CASSDAFGTWKLFF,TGTGCCAGCAGTGACGCCTTTGGTACTTGGAAACTGTTTTTT